Listed below are T cell receptor beta chains from one sample, sequenced in a study of CD8 T cells in Susac syndrome. One entry per CDR3 protein, called by TCRdb with MiXCR from the immunoSEQ multiplex PCR reads. The top ten clones hold around 0.22% of a sample with about 300,000 distinct CDR3 sequences, 85% of them seen once. The sequenced sample was CD8+ T cells from PBMCs. Source of these receptors: a human donor with multiple sclerosis. The CDR3 runs from the conserved cysteine through the conserved F or W. A D gene is named only where the DNA matches it firmly. Rows may omit the clone size; those that give it use once, few, many or a size class.

j_gene,v_gene,abundance,d_gene,CDR3aa,CDR3nt
TRBJ2-7,TRBV4-3,-,-,CASSQELHRDSASQYEQYF,TGCGCCAGCAGCCAAGAGCTCCACCGGGACTCAGCCTCCCAGTACGAGCAGTACTTC
TRBJ1-2,TRBV30,-,-,CAWSVGEPNYGYTF,TGTGCCTGGAGTGTAGGGGAGCCCAACTATGGCTACACCTTC
TRBJ1-1,TRBV6-2/TRBV6-3,-,-,CASRAIGDMVFNTEAFF,TGTGCCAGCAGGGCAATCGGGGACATGGTTTTCAACACTGAAGCTTTCTTT
TRBJ2-7,TRBV7-9,-,TRBD2,CASSLPSGRLRDEQYF,TGTGCCAGCAGCTTACCCAGCGGGAGGCTTCGGGACGAGCAGTACTTC
TRBJ2-7,TRBV28,-,TRBD2,CASTGHLAGGTSSYEQYF,TGTGCCAGCACCGGACATCTGGCGGGAGGAACTAGCTCCTACGAGCAGTACTTC
TRBJ2-7,TRBV4-1,few,TRBD2,CASSLDSGAPYEQYF,TGCGCCAGCAGCCTAGATAGCGGGGCTCCCTACGAGCAGTACTTC
TRBJ2-1,TRBV15,-,TRBD2,CATRGTSGKNEQFF,TGTGCCACCAGGGGGACTAGCGGGAAAAATGAGCAGTTCTTC
TRBJ1-1,TRBV4-3,once,-,CASSHFYTEANTEAFF,TGCGCCAGCAGCCATTTCTACACGGAAGCGAACACTGAAGCTTTCTTT
TRBJ2-7,TRBV11-2,-,TRBD2,CASTRAGGSYEQYF,TGTGCCAGCACCAGAGCGGGAGGATCTTACGAGCAGTACTTC
TRBJ2-7,TRBV5-6,-,-,CASSLGTDEQYF,TGTGCCAGCAGCTTGGGGACAGACGAGCAGTACTTC
TRBJ1-1,TRBV19,-,TRBD1,CASWTGWATEAFF,TGTGCCAGTTGGACAGGCTGGGCGACTGAAGCTTTCTTT
TRBJ1-2,TRBV2,-,TRBD1,CAIGTGGTYGYTF,TGTGCCATCGGGACAGGGGGCACCTATGGCTACACCTTC
TRBJ1-1,TRBV6-1,-,-,CASSVAPSSGTEAFF,TGTGCCAGCAGTGTAGCCCCCTCCTCCGGGACTGAAGCTTTCTTT
TRBJ1-1,TRBV7-3,once,-,CASSLTLAGMNTEAFF,TGTGCCAGCAGCTTAACGTTGGCGGGAATGAACACTGAAGCTTTCTTT
TRBJ2-1,TRBV28,-,TRBD2,CASATLGTSGYNEQFF,TGTGCCAGTGCAACTCTCGGGACTAGCGGGTACAATGAGCAGTTCTTC
TRBJ2-7,TRBV9,-,-,CASSPLGESYSYEQYF,TGTGCCAGCAGCCCCCTGGGGGAATCCTACTCCTACGAGCAGTACTTC
TRBJ2-1,TRBV28,-,TRBD1,CASSISRGSEQFF,TGTGCCAGCAGTATTAGCAGGGGGAGTGAGCAGTTCTTC
TRBJ1-2,TRBV4-3,-,-,CASSQGETFYGYTF,TGCGCCAGCAGCCAAGGGGAGACTTTCTATGGCTACACCTTC
TRBJ2-7,TRBV7-9,-,-,CASSLGLNEQYF,TGTGCCAGCAGCTTAGGTCTGAACGAGCAGTACTTC
TRBJ1-3,TRBV4-3,-,-,CASSRWGVVGNTIYF,TGCGCCAGCAGCCGGTGGGGGGTCGTCGGAAACACCATATATTTT
TRBJ1-3,TRBV11-2,once,-,CASSRGQISGNTIYF,TGTGCCAGCAGCCGCGGACAGATCTCTGGAAACACCATATATTTT
TRBJ1-5,TRBV30,-,-,CAWTDDKPQPQHF,TGTGCCTGGACCGATGACAAACCCCAGCCCCAGCATTTT
TRBJ2-7,TRBV23-1,-,-,CASSPWGRAYEQYF,TGCGCCAGCAGTCCTTGGGGCAGAGCCTACGAGCAGTACTTC
TRBJ2-5,TRBV7-9,-,-,CASRSRETQYF,TGTGCCAGCAGGTCAAGAGAGACCCAGTACTTC
TRBJ1-5,TRBV7-2,few,-,CASSYLDSGGGQPQHF,TGTGCCAGCAGCTACCTAGATTCCGGGGGCGGTCAGCCCCAGCATTTT
TRBJ2-5,TRBV12-3/TRBV12-4,-,TRBD2,CASSRLAGVGQETQYF,TGTGCCAGCAGTCGACTAGCGGGAGTTGGCCAAGAGACCCAGTACTTC
TRBJ1-1,TRBV6-1,-,-,CATLVYLGNTEAFF,TGTGCCACCCTGGTATATTTGGGTAACACTGAAGCTTTCTTT
TRBJ1-1,TRBV7-9,-,-,CASSLARVGGEAFF,TGTGCCAGCAGCTTAGCGCGGGTCGGGGGAGAAGCTTTCTTT
TRBJ2-1,TRBV24-1,few,TRBD2,CATSDLPSGRAGSYNEQFF,TGTGCCACCAGTGATTTGCCGAGCGGGAGGGCCGGATCCTACAATGAGCAGTTCTTC
TRBJ2-1,TRBV12-3/TRBV12-4,-,TRBD2,CASSLTREDYNEQFF,TGTGCCAGCAGTTTGACGCGGGAGGACTACAATGAGCAGTTCTTC
TRBJ1-1,TRBV27,-,TRBD1,CASSPWTGNEETEAFF,TGTGCCAGCAGTCCCTGGACAGGGAACGAAGAAACTGAAGCTTTCTTT
TRBJ1-1,TRBV19,few,-,CASGERNTEAFF,TGTGCCAGTGGGGAGAGGAACACTGAAGCTTTCTTT
TRBJ2-7,TRBV6-5,-,-,CASSYLRGHEQYF,TGTGCCAGCAGTTACCTGCGGGGCCACGAGCAGTACTTC
TRBJ1-2,TRBV24-1,-,TRBD1,CATSGQDGWGYTF,TGTGCCACCAGCGGACAGGACGGGTGGGGCTACACCTTC
TRBJ1-5,TRBV6-2/TRBV6-3,-,-,CASSYGGRQPQHF,TGTGCCAGCAGTTACGGAGGGAGGCAGCCCCAGCATTTT
TRBJ2-7,TRBV7-8,-,TRBD2,CASSLPRGGLAEQYF,TGTGCCAGCAGCTTACCGCGGGGGGGACTAGCCGAGCAGTACTTC
TRBJ2-2,TRBV19,-,-,CASSISSGYTGELFF,TGTGCCAGTAGTATATCCAGCGGGTACACCGGGGAGCTGTTTTTT
TRBJ2-7,TRBV12-3/TRBV12-4,-,TRBD2,CASARRGDLIYEQYF,TGTGCCAGCGCCCGGCGGGGGGACTTGATATACGAGCAGTACTTC
TRBJ2-1,TRBV28,-,-,CASSFSTLNGNEQFF,TGTGCCAGCAGTTTCTCAACCCTGAATGGGAATGAGCAGTTCTTC
TRBJ2-1,TRBV6-2/TRBV6-3,-,-,CASSYFRITGPLEQFF,TGTGCCAGCAGTTACTTTCGTATTACAGGCCCCTTGGAGCAGTTCTTC
TRBJ2-7,TRBV27,-,TRBD2,CASSFSASGFYEQYF,TGTGCCAGCAGTTTCTCGGCTAGCGGATTCTACGAGCAGTACTTC
TRBJ1-2,TRBV24-1,-,-,CATSAGTRSYGYTF,TGTGCCACCAGTGCCGGGACCCGTTCCTATGGCTACACCTTC
TRBJ2-2,TRBV4-3,-,-,CASSQDPFRGLFKGTGELFF,TGCGCCAGCAGCCAAGACCCGTTTCGGGGGTTGTTTAAGGGCACCGGGGAGCTGTTTTTT
TRBJ2-3,TRBV28,-,-,CASSNTTPDTQYF,TGTGCCAGCAGTAATACGACGCCCGATACGCAGTATTTT
TRBJ2-7,TRBV2,-,-,CASCPGLYEQYF,TGTGCCAGCTGTCCGGGTCTCTACGAGCAGTACTTC
TRBJ2-7,TRBV14,-,TRBD1,CASSPRRTGRSYEQYF,TGTGCCAGCAGCCCACGCCGGACAGGGAGATCCTACGAGCAGTACTTC
TRBJ1-5,TRBV5-4,-,-,CASSFGVPYPNQPQHF,TGTGCCAGCAGCTTTGGTGTTCCTTACCCCAATCAGCCCCAGCATTTT
TRBJ2-2,TRBV6-5,-,-,CASSYSRSNTGELFF,TGTGCCAGCAGTTACTCACGCTCGAACACCGGGGAGCTGTTTTTT
TRBJ2-3,TRBV4-2,-,TRBD2,CASSQAGLAGDGTDTQYF,TGTGCCAGCAGCCAAGCGGGGCTAGCGGGAGACGGAACAGATACGCAGTATTTT
TRBJ2-7,TRBV18,-,TRBD1,CASSPPGQGSYEQYF,TGTGCCAGCTCACCACCAGGACAGGGATCCTACGAGCAGTACTTC
TRBJ2-1,TRBV10-3,-,-,CAISESGVSYNEQFF,TGTGCCATCAGTGAGTCGGGCGTTAGCTACAATGAGCAGTTCTTC
TRBJ2-3,TRBV6-2/TRBV6-3,-,-,CASASHPSRSPEISTDTQYF,TGTGCCAGCGCTTCCCATCCTAGCAGGAGCCCCGAGATTAGCACAGATACGCAGTATTTT
TRBJ2-7,TRBV12-3/TRBV12-4,once,TRBD1,CASSFLLTGGAEQYF,TGTGCCAGCAGTTTCCTTTTGACAGGGGGCGCCGAGCAGTACTTC
TRBJ2-5,TRBV27,-,TRBD2,CASSQLLAGGLQETQYF,TGTGCCAGCAGTCAGCTCCTAGCGGGAGGGCTCCAAGAGACCCAGTACTTC
TRBJ1-1,TRBV4-3,-,TRBD1,CASSQDTRGPAEAFF,TGCGCCAGCAGCCAAGATACCAGGGGGCCGGCTGAAGCTTTCTTT
TRBJ2-2,TRBV10-2,-,-,CASSESFRGIYGELFF,TGCGCCAGCAGTGAGTCGTTCAGGGGCATCTACGGGGAGCTGTTTTTT
TRBJ2-3,TRBV7-9,once,TRBD2,CASTLPPLADSTDTQYF,TGTGCCAGCACCCTCCCCCCCCTAGCGGACAGCACAGATACGCAGTATTTT
TRBJ1-4,TRBV3-1,-,-,CASSRLSGSNEKLFF,TGTGCCAGCAGCCGCCTTTCGGGCAGTAATGAAAAACTGTTTTTT
TRBJ2-1,TRBV14,-,TRBD1,CASSQVLGQGSPFF,TGTGCCAGCAGCCAAGTTCTGGGACAGGGTAGCCCGTTCTTC
TRBJ2-1,TRBV28,-,TRBD2,CASSLSGRVPYEQFF,TGTGCCAGCAGTTTATCCGGGAGGGTCCCCTATGAGCAGTTCTTC